This TCR beta chain is drawn from a study of human T cells and chemical hapten exposure. As for the study in general: The cohort included alopecia areata under or over 50% scalp, totalis and universalis.

Library preparation tagged each individual cDNA molecule with a unique molecular identifier. TCRdb re-called the RACE reads through MiXCR, storing one row per CDR3 protein. The sample carries roughly 200,000 distinct CDR3 sequences, approximately 20% recorded once. This clonotype was seen only a few times. The germline V gene encodes CDR1 SGHNT and CDR2 YYREEE (reference sequence). The V and J ends lost 3 bases and 4 bases, in that order; junction bases with no gene match: 4. CDR3 length equals 14 residues. Stated time point: patch test 1, 2 weeks after DPC sensitization. Treatment here: therapeutic diphenylcyclopropenone sensitization with weekly scalp DPC.

Sequences were derived from whole blood, sampled in connection with sensitization to the hapten diphenylcyclopropenone (DPC). The gene calls are TRBV5-4 and TRBJ2-3; TRBD1 aligns across 8 bases. This TCR was recovered from a woman in her forties or fifties with alopecia areata. Some clones in this sample may be carry-over from other donors' samples. CDR3 nucleotides: TGTGCCAGCAGCTGGGACAGGATGGCAGATACGCAGTATTTT. Protein: CASSWDRMADTQYF.